The rows below give T cell receptor beta chains drawn from one sample of a study of regulatory T cells in long-lasting Graves disease. TCRdb independently ran MiXCR on the multiplex PCR reads; one entry per CDR3 protein. Among hundreds of thousands of distinct CDR3 sequences listed, around a fifth were seen once. The source material was peripheral blood mononuclear cells (PBMCs), sampled when the disease was refractory, from a patient treated with antithyroid drugs. Every receptor here comes from a female donor with Graves disease. Both conserved end residues are part of each CDR3. D genes are given only for firm matches. Expanded clones get a size class; other rows say once, few or many, or leave the size out.

V: TRBV28; size: many; J: TRBJ2-5; D: TRBD2; DNA: TGTGCCAGCAGCCCCGATAGCGGGAACACAAAGACCCAGTACTTC; CDR3: CASSPDSGNTKTQYF
V: TRBV2; size: many; J: TRBJ1-1; D: TRBD1; DNA: TGTGCCAGCAGCGACAGGGTGGGTGCCACTGAAGCTTTCTTT; CDR3: CASSDRVGATEAFF
V: TRBV6-1; size: many; J: TRBJ2-7; D: TRBD1; DNA: TGTGCCAGCAGTCAAGTACAGGGGGCCGAGCAGTACTTC; CDR3: CASSQVQGAEQYF
V: TRBV28; size: few; J: TRBJ2-7; D: -; DNA: TGTGCCAGCACAGGGGATTCCGCCTACGAGCAGTACTTC; CDR3: CASTGDSAYEQYF
V: TRBV12-5; size: few; J: TRBJ2-7; D: -; DNA: TGTGCTTCAACTCCGGGGGCGGGCGAGCAGTACTTC; CDR3: CASTPGAGEQYF
V: TRBV25-1; size: few; J: TRBJ2-7; D: -; DNA: TGTGCCAGCAGTACGGTAAGGGGCCAAGGGGGTTCCTACGAGCAGTACTTC; CDR3: CASSTVRGQGGSYEQYF
V: TRBV7-3; size: -; J: TRBJ2-5; D: -; DNA: TGTGCCAGCAGCTTAAATACTGGGGTAGGGGGGACCCAGTACTTC; CDR3: CASSLNTGVGGTQYF
V: TRBV28; size: many; J: TRBJ2-6; D: TRBD1; DNA: TGTGCCAGCAGCCTGTCCGGGACAGGGGTGACTGGGGCCAACGTCCTGACTTTC; CDR3: CASSLSGTGVTGANVLTF
V: TRBV7-2; size: few; J: TRBJ2-2; D: -; DNA: TGTGCCAGCAGCTTCGCCGGGACAACAGCCGGGGAGCTGTTTTTT; CDR3: CASSFAGTTAGELFF
V: TRBV10-3; size: few; J: TRBJ2-6; D: -; DNA: TGTGCCATCAGACCCCCTCTGGGTGGGGCCAACGTCCTGACTTTC; CDR3: CAIRPPLGGANVLTF
V: TRBV5-6; size: -; J: TRBJ1-2; D: -; DNA: TGTGCCAGCAGCTTAGAGCTTTTCTACACCTTC; CDR3: CASSLELFYTF
V: TRBV6-1; size: many; J: TRBJ1-1; D: TRBD1; DNA: TGTGCCAGCAGTCACGGGACAGATAAAAGGAACACTGAAGCTTTCTTT; CDR3: CASSHGTDKRNTEAFF
V: TRBV29-1; size: -; J: TRBJ2-5; D: TRBD2; DNA: TGCAGCGTTGTAGGGGCGGGAGGGCAAGAGACCCAGTACTTC; CDR3: CSVVGAGGQETQYF
V: TRBV24-1; size: many; J: TRBJ1-2; D: -; DNA: TGTGCCACCAGTGATCGGCAGGGTAGCTATGGCTACACCTTC; CDR3: CATSDRQGSYGYTF
V: TRBV27; size: many; J: TRBJ1-2; D: -; DNA: TGTGCCAGCAGTTTATTTGCCAGTCTTAACTATGGCTACACCTTC; CDR3: CASSLFASLNYGYTF
V: TRBV6-2/TRBV6-3; size: -; J: TRBJ2-3; D: TRBD1; DNA: TGTGCCAGCAGTGTGGCCAGGGGGATCACAGATACGCAGTATTTT; CDR3: CASSVARGITDTQYF
V: TRBV7-9; size: few; J: TRBJ1-5; D: TRBD1; DNA: TGTGCCAGCAGCCGAGGGGACAGATATCAGCCCCAGCATTTT; CDR3: CASSRGDRYQPQHF
V: TRBV9; size: few; J: TRBJ2-7; D: -; DNA: TGTGCCAGCAGCCCAGGTGGGGGGGCAGGCGAGCAGTACTTC; CDR3: CASSPGGGAGEQYF
V: TRBV12-3/TRBV12-4; size: many; J: TRBJ1-1; D: -; DNA: TGTGCCAGCAGTTTTAGGCTCATCGGCGCTGAAGCTTTCTTT; CDR3: CASSFRLIGAEAFF
V: TRBV4-2; size: -; J: TRBJ1-2; D: TRBD1; DNA: TGTGCCAGCAGCCCACCGGGACAGGCTGTCACCTATGGCTACACCTTC; CDR3: CASSPPGQAVTYGYTF
V: TRBV29-1; size: few; J: TRBJ1-1; D: -; DNA: TGCAGCGCTTCTGGACATCGTGAAGCTTTCTTT; CDR3: CSASGHREAFF
V: TRBV6-1; size: -; J: TRBJ2-1; D: -; DNA: TGTGCCAGCACCGAAAGTACCCCATTTGGTGAGCAGTTCTTC; CDR3: CASTESTPFGEQFF
V: TRBV28; size: many; J: TRBJ1-1; D: -; DNA: TGTGCCAGCAGTTTGTGGCAGGGGCTGGGGAACACTGAAGCTTTCTTT; CDR3: CASSLWQGLGNTEAFF
V: TRBV29-1; size: -; J: TRBJ1-1; D: -; DNA: TGCAGCGTTGAAAGGCAGGTGAACACTGAAGCTTTCTTT; CDR3: CSVERQVNTEAFF
V: TRBV28; size: few; J: TRBJ2-5; D: -; DNA: TGTGCCAGCAGCAGGGTGGAGACCCAGTACTTC; CDR3: CASSRVETQYF
V: TRBV6-1; size: -; J: TRBJ1-5; D: -; DNA: TGTGCCAGCAGTGAAAGGTGGGCTATAGCAATCATGGCCCAGCATTTT; CDR3: CASSERWAIAIMAQHF
V: TRBV20-1; size: many; J: TRBJ2-5; D: TRBD2; DNA: TGCAGTCAAATCCCGAGACTAGCGGGGGGACGGGAGACCCAGTACTTC; CDR3: CSQIPRLAGGRETQYF
V: TRBV6-2/TRBV6-3; size: -; J: TRBJ2-1; D: TRBD2; DNA: TGTGCCAGCAGTCCCGGGACTAGCGGGAAAGTTGAGCAGTTCTTC; CDR3: CASSPGTSGKVEQFF
V: TRBV6-5; size: many; J: TRBJ2-7; D: -; DNA: TGTGCCAGCAGTTACTCATCGGCCCCCAACTACGAGCAGTACTTC; CDR3: CASSYSSAPNYEQYF
V: TRBV7-8; size: -; J: TRBJ1-6; D: -; DNA: TGTGCCAGCAGCCAAACCCGGGACGGCGGCTCACCCCTCCACTTT; CDR3: CASSQTRDGGSPLHF
V: TRBV20-1; size: many; J: TRBJ1-6; D: -; DNA: TGCAGTGCTTACCGGGCCTATGATTCACCCCTCCACTTT; CDR3: CSAYRAYDSPLHF
V: TRBV24-1; size: -; J: TRBJ2-7; D: -; DNA: TGTGCCACCAGTGGGCGAGAATCCTACGAGCAGTACTTC; CDR3: CATSGRESYEQYF
V: TRBV29-1; size: few; J: TRBJ1-2; D: -; DNA: TGCAGCGTCAGACCACAGGGTGGGAGAGATGGCTACACCTTC; CDR3: CSVRPQGGRDGYTF
V: TRBV20-1; size: few; J: TRBJ2-4; D: -; DNA: TGCAGTGCCAGAGGGGTAAATGCCAAAAACATTCAGTACTTC; CDR3: CSARGVNAKNIQYF
V: TRBV5-1; size: -; J: TRBJ1-2; D: -; DNA: TGCGCCAGCAGACCTACTACAGGGATAGCTAACTATGGCCACACCTTC; CDR3: CASRPTTGIANYGHTF
V: TRBV7-8; size: -; J: TRBJ2-5; D: TRBD2; DNA: TGTGCCAGCAGCTTAAAGGCTAGCGGGAGCAGAGGGACCCAGTACTTC; CDR3: CASSLKASGSRGTQYF
V: TRBV5-1; size: -; J: TRBJ2-3; D: TRBD2; DNA: TGCGCCAGCGGCGGGGGAATCAGCACAGATACGCAGTATTTT; CDR3: CASGGGISTDTQYF
V: TRBV6-2/TRBV6-3; size: few; J: TRBJ1-5; D: -; DNA: TGTGCCAGCAGTTGGGACATCCGGCCCCAGCATTTT; CDR3: CASSWDIRPQHF
V: TRBV29-1; size: -; J: TRBJ2-7; D: -; DNA: TGCAGCGCCCAGGGTGCCGGATCCTCTTCCTACGAGCAGTACTTC; CDR3: CSAQGAGSSSYEQYF
V: TRBV10-3; size: few; J: TRBJ2-2; D: TRBD1; DNA: TGTGCCATAACCGCGGGACAGGGAGACACCGGGGAGCTGTTTTTT; CDR3: CAITAGQGDTGELFF
V: TRBV5-1; size: many; J: TRBJ2-2; D: -; DNA: TGCGCCAGCAGCTTGGACAGTTTTACCGGGGAGCTGTTTTTT; CDR3: CASSLDSFTGELFF